The 31 T cell receptor beta chains below all came from one sample that was sequenced in a study of cytomegalovirus exposure and HLA in healthy donors. 60 Vbeta and 13 Jbeta primers were used in PCR. Sequencing used immunoSEQ multiplex PCR; TCRdb keeps in-frame clones, though not all of them. The table includes 95,000 to 110,000 clones, 81% detected once. Sequenced input: PBMCs. The receptors here all came from a man younger than 40 in good health and CMV-seronegative.

The genes are TRBV20-1 and TRBJ2-1; D uncertain. Germline V CDR1 and CDR2: DFQATT, SNEGSKA (reference sequence). This CDR3 spans 11 amino acids. The ends were cut back, 6 bases at V and 9 bases at J, with 12 bases in the middle. The CDR3 spells CSAPRVGEQFF. CDR3 coding DNA: TGCAGTGCGCCTCGGGTAGGTGAGCAGTTCTTC.

The chain employs TRBV15 and TRBJ2-3; 7 bases align to TRBD2. Trimming removed 5 bases from V and 7 bases from J; junction bases left unmatched: 12. The germline CDR1 and CDR2 sequences are LNHNV and YYDKDF (reference sequence). The CDR3 is 15 amino acids. CDR3 sequence reads: CATSYRGDGGNTQYF. In nucleotides, the CDR3 is TGTGCCACCAGCTACCGGGGGGACGGTGGAAATACGCAGTATTTT.

The rearrangement joins TRBV27 to TRBJ2-1; the match to TRBD2 covers 12 bases. Trimming cost V 6 bases and J 7 bases; bases outside gene matches: 1. In germline, CDR1 is MNHEY, CDR2 SMNVEV (reference sequence). CDR3 size: 13 residues. DNA of the CDR3: TGTGCCAGCAGGCTAGCGGGGGGGAATGAGCAGTTCTTC. Protein product: CASRLAGGNEQFF.

The V and J genes are TRBV29-1 and TRBJ1-3; 7 bases agree with TRBD1. Germline V gives CDR1 SQVTM, CDR2 ANQGSEA. V gave up 7 bases and J gave up 0 bases; unmatched junction bases: 18. The CDR3 extends over 18 amino acids. CDR3 residues: CSATIFGTARSSGNTIYF. The CDR3 DNA is TGCAGCGCGACCATATTCGGGACAGCACGGAGCTCTGGAAACACCATATATTTT.

The CDR3 is CASRRQSNQPQHF. Here the CDR3 DNA reads TGTGCCAGCCGTAGACAAAGCAATCAGCCCCAGCATTTT. The V gene is TRBV28, the J gene TRBJ1-5; D remains unclear. The V and J ends lost 8 bases and 1 base respectively, with 9 bases between them. The CDR3 loop spans 13 amino acids. Germline V gives CDR1 MDHEN, CDR2 SYDVKM.

J is TRBJ1-6 and V is TRBV9, with D tentatively TRBD1 (5 bases). Germline V gene sequence: CDR1 SGDLS, CDR2 YYNGEE. This CDR3 contains 15 residues. The V end lost 4 bases, the J end lost 8 bases, and 16 bases lay between the germline ends. This CDR3 is CASSPQTVLDSPLHF. In DNA, the CDR3 is TGTGCCAGCAGCCCCCAGACAGTGCTGGATTCACCCCTCCACTTT.

For this clone: A junction boundary mismatches the germline segment, possibly from a read error. The CDR3 loop is CASSRSGTSTGELFF. As DNA, the CDR3 is TGTGCTAGCAGCAGGTCCGGGACTAGCACCGGGGAGCTGTTTTTT. J is TRBJ2-2 and V is TRBV7-7, with TRBD2 matching over 8 bases. CDR1 and CDR2 from the germline V gene are SSHAT and FNYEAQ (reference sequence). The CDR3 runs 15 residues.

The CDR3 spells CASSEERRQYF. CDR3 nucleotide sequence: TGTGCCAGCAGTGAGGAGCGGCGGCAGTACTTC. The chain couples TRBV2 to TRBJ2-7, with a possible D match to TRBD2 (5 bases). This CDR3 has 11 residues. Germline CDR1 and CDR2: SNHLY and FYNNEI. The V end was cut by 3 bases, the J end by 9 bases, with 9 bases between.

This clone turned up a few times. The chain combines TRBV9 with TRBJ1-1, with 9 bases lining up with TRBD1. Trimming cost V 5 bases and J 1 base; bases outside gene matches: 6. Germline-derived CDR1 and CDR2 are SGDLS and YYNGEE. The CDR3 covers 15 residues. CDR3 region: CASSGTGPSNTEAFF. In DNA form, the CDR3 reads TGTGCCAGCAGTGGGACAGGGCCGTCGAACACTGAAGCTTTCTTT.

This chain connects TRBV10-1 to TRBJ1-6; the D gene is possibly TRBD1 (6 bases). Germline assignment: CDR1 WNHNN and CDR2 SYGVQD (reference sequence). Trimming stripped 3 bases from V and 11 bases from J, with 14 bases between. The length of the CDR3 is 14 residues. CDR3 sequence reads: CASSDGTTAAPLHF. CDR3 sequence (DNA): TGCGCCAGCAGTGATGGGACAACCGCCGCACCCCTCCACTTT.

The rearrangement uses TRBV5-1 and TRBJ1-1; D may be TRBD1 (5 bases). V lost 2 bases and J lost 11, with 13 bases in between. This CDR3 is built from 12 residues. Germline V gene data show CDR1 as SGHRS and CDR2 as YFSETQ. CDR3 region: CASSFTGGRAFF. The CDR3 DNA sequence: TGCGCCAGCAGCTTCACTGGGGGGAGGGCTTTCTTT.

The CDR3 sequence: CASSLSVLHEQYF. Written as DNA, the CDR3 is TGTGCCAGTAGCCTCAGCGTGTTACACGAGCAGTACTTC. This chain joins TRBV19 and TRBJ2-7; no reliable D call. V lost 6 bases to trimming and J lost 5 bases, with 14 bases between them. Germline-derived CDR1 and CDR2 are LNHDA and SQIVND (reference sequence). The CDR3 has 13 residues.

The table lists this clone with many counts. The chain has TRBV6-1 and TRBJ2-4; D perhaps matches TRBD2 (6 bases). Germline CDR1 reads MNHNS; CDR2 reads SASEGT. CDR3 length: 15 amino acids. The V gene lost 8 bases and the J gene lost 0 bases, with 14 bases spanning the gap. The CDR3 spells CASSDSGIAKNIQYF. The CDR3 DNA reads as TGTGCCAGCTCCGATAGCGGAATAGCCAAAAACATTCAGTACTTC.

The table lists this clone with a count of one. This chain uses TRBV11-2 with TRBJ2-1, with D possibly TRBD1 on 5 matching bases. V shed 5 bases and J shed 8 bases, with 10 bases lying between them. CDR1 SGHAT and CDR2 FQNNGV come from the germline V gene. This CDR3 spans 12 amino acids. CDR3 nucleotides: TGTGCCAGCAGCCTTAAAGGGGATGAGCAGTTCTTC. It is translated as CASSLKGDEQFF.

This chain uses TRBV25-1 with TRBJ2-1, with D tentatively TRBD2 (5 bases). The length of the CDR3 is 14 residues. CDR1 and CDR2 from the germline V gene are MGHDK and SYGVNS. Trimming removed 6 bases from V and 4 bases from J, with 13 bases in between. CDR3 region: CASRDTREYNEQFF. DNA for the CDR3: TGTGCCAGCAGAGACACTAGGGAATACAATGAGCAGTTCTTC.

This rearrangement joins TRBV28 to TRBJ2-7; D gene unclear. Trimming cost V 6 bases and J 2 bases, with 11 bases left between them. Germline values: CDR1 MDHEN, CDR2 SYDVKM. The CDR3 contains 13 residues. The CDR3 DNA is TGTGCCAGCAGAATGGCGGAGACCTACGAGCAGTACTTC. Encoded protein: CASRMAETYEQYF.

V and J are TRBV9 and TRBJ2-5, with no clear D. V was pared by 4 bases and J by 0 bases, with 10 bases between. This CDR3 has 14 residues. Germline assignment: CDR1 SGDLS and CDR2 YYNGEE. The CDR3 sequence is CASSPSSDQETQYF. CDR3 DNA sequence: TGTGCCAGCAGCCCCTCCTCTGACCAAGAGACCCAGTACTTC. The entire variable domain, with the rest obtained from reference TRBV9 and TRBJ2-5, is as follows: DSGVTQTPKHLITATGQRVTLRCSPRSGDLSVYWYQQSLDQGLQFLIQYYNGEERAKGNILERFSAQQFPDLHSELNLSSLELGDSALYFCASSPSSDQETQYFGPGTRLLVL.

Of note for this clone: The junction and the germline gene differ at one end; a read error may be behind it. The rearrangement joins TRBV20-1 to TRBJ2-3; TRBD1 aligns across 9 bases. The germline CDR1 and CDR2 sequences are DFQATT and SNEGSKA (reference sequence). This CDR3 region has 11 residues. The CDR3 here is CSARGDRVPFF. In nucleotides, the CDR3 is TGCAGTGCTAGAGGGGACAGGGTTCCCTTTTTT.

The V call is TRBV21-1, the J call TRBJ2-1; the table assigns TRBD1, which was not confirmed against the DNA. TRBV21-1 is a pseudogene locus. There are 17 residues in the CDR3. The CDR3, as DNA: TGTGCCAGCAGCAAAGGGTCTCAGGGGGCGTGTTACAATGAGCAGTTCTTC. This encodes CASSKGSQGACYNEQFF.

V and J are TRBV7-9 and TRBJ2-1; 13 nucleotides line up with TRBD2. The CDR3 has 16 amino acids. Germline V lookup: CDR1 SEHNR, CDR2 FQNEAQ (reference sequence). Unmatched junction bases numbered 9, after V lost 3 bases and J lost 10 bases. CDR3: CASSLGTSGTLGEQFF. As DNA, the CDR3 is TGTGCCAGCAGCTTGGGGACTAGCGGGACCCTTGGGGAGCAGTTCTTC.

The chain is built from TRBV19 and TRBJ1-5; a weak D match, TRBD1 (5 bases). This CDR3 region has 15 residues. V lost 5 bases and J lost 7, with 18 bases in between. Germline V gene lookup returns CDR1 LNHDA and CDR2 SQIVND (reference sequence). CDR3 sequence reads: CASSLERGGGQPQHF. CDR3 in DNA: TGTGCCAGTAGTCTCGAAAGGGGAGGAGGGCAGCCCCAGCATTTT.

CDR3 DNA: TGTGCCAGCAGTGTCCCTGGGGCTGGGATTCAGTACTTC. This sequence encodes CASSVPGAGIQYF. The chain couples TRBV2 to TRBJ2-4; D is perhaps TRBD1 (5 bases). The germline V and J ends were trimmed by 4 bases and 10 bases, with 14 bases remaining between them. In germline, CDR1 is SNHLY, CDR2 FYNNEI. The CDR3 covers 13 residues.

This chain uses TRBV15 with TRBJ2-7; TRBD1 agrees at 9 bases. The V gene's germline CDR1 is LNHNV and CDR2 YYDKDF (reference sequence). After removal of 0 bases from V and 2 bases from J, the junction contained 8 bases not matched to a gene. This CDR3 is built from 17 residues. DNA of the CDR3: TGTGCCACCAGCAGAGAGGGGACAGGGTCAAAAGCCTACGAGCAGTACTTC. Translation: CATSREGTGSKAYEQYF. Full variable domain (remainder filled in from reference TRBV15 and TRBJ2-7): DAMVIQNPRYQVTQFGKPVTLSCSQTLNHNVMYWYQQKSSQAPKLLFHYYDKDFNNEADTPDNFQSRRPNTSFCFLDIRSPGLGDTAMYLCATSREGTGSKAYEQYFGPGTRLTVT.

The chain combines TRBV6-5 with TRBJ2-7; D is possibly TRBD2 (6 bases). The germline CDR1 and CDR2 sequences are MNHEY and SVGAGI. This CDR3 has 14 residues. V was cut by 6 bases and J by 5 bases, with 17 bases left in between. CDR3: CASRLPGTWNEQYF. The CDR3, as DNA: TGTGCCAGCAGGCTTCCCGGGACTTGGAACGAGCAGTACTTC.

This clone has only a few counts. The chain carries TRBV6-5 and TRBJ2-3; tentative D call: TRBD2 (6 bases). The CDR3 loop spans 15 amino acids. Trimming took 5 bases from V and 9 from J, leaving 21 bases between them. The germline CDR1 and CDR2 sequences are MNHEY and SVGAGI. CDR3 DNA: TGTGCCAGCAGTCCCCGCGATAGCGGCCCGGGAACGCAGTATTTT. Amino acids: CASSPRDSGPGTQYF.

This chain joins TRBV27 and TRBJ1-1; maybe TRBD1 (5 bases). The CDR3 runs 19 residues. The germline V gene encodes CDR1 MNHEY and CDR2 SMNVEV (reference sequence). Trimming took off 5 bases at V and 0 bases at J, with 25 bases between the two ends. CDR3 DNA: TGTGCCAGCAGTCCCCCCCGGCGGGAAGGGGAGAGGATGAACACTGAAGCTTTCTTT. Translated: CASSPPRREGERMNTEAFF.

The genes are TRBV11-2 and TRBJ1-4; TRBD1 might be the D (6 bases). Germline V gene lookup returns CDR1 SGHAT and CDR2 FQNNGV. V dropped 6 bases and J dropped 4 bases, with 15 bases sitting between them. The CDR3 covers 15 residues. CDR3 DNA sequence: TGTGCCAGCAGTCGTACAGGGTATAGTAATGAAAAACTGTTTTTT. Protein product: CASSRTGYSNEKLFF.

The rearrangement links TRBV7-2 to TRBJ2-7; D not certain. V was trimmed by 2 bases and J by 2 bases, leaving 7 bases between them. The CDR3 extends over 13 amino acids. The germline V gene has CDR1 SGHTA and CDR2 FQGNSA. The CDR3 sequence is CASSLKRAYEQYF. CDR3 nucleotide sequence: TGTGCCAGCAGCTTAAAACGAGCCTACGAGCAGTACTTC.

The chain uses TRBV15 and TRBJ2-3, with no clear D. The ends were cut back, 9 bases at V and 6 bases at J, with 19 bases in the middle. The CDR3 is 14 amino acids. CDR1 LNHNV and CDR2 YYDKDF come from the germline V gene (reference sequence). For the CDR3, the DNA is TGTGCCACGCGGAATTCATCGGTGACGGATACGCAGTATTTT. This gives the protein CATRNSSVTDTQYF.

This clone is a singleton in its sample. The rearrangement joins TRBV6-4 to TRBJ2-3; a weak D match, TRBD2 (7 bases). CDR3 length equals 15 residues. V was trimmed by 2 bases and J by 2 bases, leaving 11 bases between them. Germline V lookup: CDR1 MRHNA, CDR2 SNTAGT. This chain's CDR3 is CASSDIAGATDTQYF. CDR3 bases: TGTGCCAGCAGTGACATCGCGGGGGCCACAGATACGCAGTATTTT.

CDR3 loop: CASSGRDRGGTEAFF. CDR3 DNA: TGTGCCAGCAGCGGCCGGGACCGAGGGGGCACTGAAGCTTTCTTT. This rearrangement joins TRBV7-8 to TRBJ1-1, with a tentative D call TRBD1 (6 bases). V gave up 5 bases and J gave up 4 bases, with 17 bases separating them. The CDR3 extends over 15 amino acids. Germline-derived CDR1 and CDR2 are SGHVS and FQNEAQ.